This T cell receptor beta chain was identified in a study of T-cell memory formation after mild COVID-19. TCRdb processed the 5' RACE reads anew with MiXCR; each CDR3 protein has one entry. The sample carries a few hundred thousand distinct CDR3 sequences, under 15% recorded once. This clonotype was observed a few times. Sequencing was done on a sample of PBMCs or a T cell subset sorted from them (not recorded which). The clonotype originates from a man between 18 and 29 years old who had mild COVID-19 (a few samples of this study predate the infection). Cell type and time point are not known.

The CDR3 sequence: CSAGGQAPGYTF. Written as DNA, the CDR3 is TGCAGTGCTGGCGGACAGGCCCCTGGCTACACCTTC. This rearrangement joins TRBV20-1 to TRBJ1-2; TRBD1 agrees at 7 bases. The V segment lost 5 bases and the J segment 7 bases; nucleotides outside the gene matches: 7. The V gene's germline CDR1 is DFQATT and CDR2 SNEGSKA (reference sequence). The CDR3 extends over 12 amino acids.